A single sample gave rise to the 14 T cell receptor beta chains below, sequenced in a study of blood T cell repertoires in COVID-19. Data came from immunoSEQ multiplex PCR; TCRdb stores just in-frame clones and leaves some out. The sample carries roughly 150,000 clones, approximately 90% recorded once. Sequenced material: PBMCs or T cells enriched from blood (not recorded which). Receptor source: a woman aged 40 to 49 who had been exposed to COVID-19.

This clone was seen a single time. V and J are TRBV27 and TRBJ2-2; 11 nucleotides align to TRBD2. This CDR3 spans 17 amino acids. V lost 5 bases, J lost 4 bases, and 9 bases stayed unmatched. Per the germline V gene, CDR1 is MNHEY and CDR2 is SMNVEV (reference sequence). CDR3 amino acids: CASSEVPGTSGTGELFF. The CDR3 region has the DNA TGTGCCAGCAGTGAAGTGCCCGGGACTAGCGGCACCGGGGAGCTGTTTTTT.

Turning to this clone: At the DNA level, this CDR3 is encoded by other sequences in the same sample as well. The V gene is TRBV5-1, the J gene TRBJ2-1; TRBD2 aligns across 9 bases. Germline V CDR1 and CDR2: SGHRS, YFSETQ. V lost 0 bases, J lost 0 bases, and 4 bases stayed unmatched. The CDR3 has 17 residues. The CDR3 spells CASSLALAGSSYNEQFF. The CDR3 DNA sequence: TGCGCCAGCAGCTTGGCTCTAGCGGGAAGCTCCTACAATGAGCAGTTCTTC.

The V and J genes are TRBV27 and TRBJ2-7; D might be TRBD2 (6 bases). V lost 4 bases to trimming and J lost 4 bases, with 11 bases between them. CDR1 is MNHEY, CDR2 SMNVEV, per germline (reference sequence). The CDR3 runs 13 residues. The CDR3 here is CASSSGRWYEQYF. The CDR3 DNA reads TGTGCCAGCAGTTCGGGGAGGTGGTACGAGCAGTACTTC.

This clone has a single count. The chain joins TRBV4-1 to TRBJ1-3; perhaps TRBD1 as D (6 bases). Germline CDR1 and CDR2: MGHRA and YSYEKL. The CDR3 has 17 residues. V was pared by 0 bases and J by 0 bases, with 12 bases between. CDR3 region: CASSQEGVGASGNTIYF. The CDR3 DNA reads as TGCGCCAGCAGCCAAGAAGGTGTGGGGGCCTCTGGAAACACCATATATTTT.

V is TRBV6-4 and J is TRBJ1-1, with D possibly being TRBD1 (6 bases). This CDR3 has 15 amino acids. V shed 3 bases and J shed 5 bases, with 16 bases lying between them. Germline lookup yields CDR1 MRHNA and CDR2 SNTAGT. Here the CDR3 DNA reads TGTGCCAGCAGTGAAGTAGGGCAGGGGCGAACTGAAGCTTTCTTT. Protein sequence: CASSEVGQGRTEAFF.

This rearrangement joins TRBV6-5 to TRBJ1-4, with TRBD1 identical over 10 bases. Germline CDR1 and CDR2: MNHEY and SVGAGI. Trimming at V came to 5 bases and at J to 5 bases, leaving 5 bases not matched to a gene. The CDR3 is 15 amino acids. This chain's CDR3 is CASSLGQGGNEKLFF. CDR3 nucleotides: TGTGCCAGCAGTCTAGGACAGGGGGGGAATGAAAAACTGTTTTTT.

The chain couples TRBV3-1 (or the pseudogene TRBV3-2) to TRBJ1-1, with D possibly matching TRBD1 (5 bases). This CDR3 has 13 residues. The germline gives CDR1 LGHDT, CDR2 YNNKEL (reference sequence). The V gene lost 4 bases and the J gene lost 8 bases, with 14 bases spanning the gap. The CDR3 loop is CASSRLAGGEAFF. The CDR3 bases are TGTGCCAGCAGCCGGCTCGCCGGGGGAGAAGCTTTCTTT.

The chain carries TRBV4-1 and TRBJ2-1; TRBD2 matches 11 bases. Germline CDR1 and CDR2: MGHRA and YSYEKL. CDR3 length equals 16 residues. The junction had 9 bases not matched to a gene; V was cut back by 4 bases and J by 7 bases. The CDR3 DNA sequence: TGCGCCAGCAGCCCCCGTGGTAGCGGGAGGGCTAATGAGCAGTTCTTC. Encoded protein: CASSPRGSGRANEQFF.

The rearrangement joins TRBV4-1 to TRBJ2-1; TRBD2 agrees at 14 bases. CDR3 length equals 20 residues. Germline trimming cut 4 bases from V and 1 base from J; bases unmatched to any gene: 12. The V gene's germline CDR1 is MGHRA and CDR2 YSYEKL. CDR3 amino acids: CASSPRGRLAGGVSYNEQFF. CDR3 DNA sequence: TGCGCCAGCAGCCCCCGTGGTAGACTAGCGGGGGGGGTGTCCTACAATGAGCAGTTCTTC.

V and J are TRBV5-8 and TRBJ2-1; D may be TRBD1 (6 bases). Germline CDR1 SGHTS, CDR2 YDEGEE. V lost 4 bases to trimming and J lost 6 bases, with 17 bases between them. The CDR3 loop spans 15 amino acids. CDR3 protein: CASSASQGTGNEQFF. The CDR3 nucleotides read TGTGCCAGCAGCGCTTCTCAGGGGACGGGCAATGAGCAGTTCTTC.

This chain connects TRBV7-2 to TRBJ1-2; tentatively, D is TRBD1 (6 bases). Looked up from germline, CDR1 is SGHTA and CDR2 is FQGNSA. The CDR3 has 13 residues. Trimming took 5 bases from V and 5 from J, leaving 12 bases between them. The CDR3 sequence is CASSPRGQYGYTF. CDR3 coding DNA: TGTGCCAGCAGCCCCCGAGGACAGTATGGCTACACCTTC.

This clone was detected only once. The V and J genes are TRBV5-5 and TRBJ2-5; 7 bases agree with TRBD2. Germline V gives CDR1 SGHKS, CDR2 YYEKEE (reference sequence). This CDR3 contains 14 residues. Losses at the gene ends were 3 bases for V and 4 bases for J; bases not matched to a gene: 6. CDR3 loop: CASSSPGRGETQYF. DNA of the CDR3: TGTGCCAGCAGCTCCCCAGGGAGGGGAGAGACCCAGTACTTC. The whole variable domain, remainder taken from reference TRBV5-5 and TRBJ2-5, is DAGVTQSPTHLIKTRGQQVTLRCSPISGHKSVSWYQQVLGQGPQFIFQYYEKEERGRGNFPDRFSARQFPNYSSELNVNALLLGDSALYLCASSSPGRGETQYFGPGTRLLVL.

This chain connects TRBV29-1 to TRBJ2-3, with D tentatively TRBD1 (6 bases). V was trimmed by 8 bases and J by 0 bases, leaving 18 bases between them. Germline CDR1 and CDR2: SQVTM and ANQGSEA. This CDR3 is 15 amino acids long. CDR3 sequence reads: CSPRGFPTSTDTQYF. DNA for the CDR3: TGCAGCCCCAGGGGATTCCCCACTAGCACAGATACGCAGTATTTT.

This clone was recorded a few times. The V call is TRBV6-5, the J call TRBJ1-1; tentative D call: TRBD1 (5 bases). Trimming took 0 bases from V and 8 from J, leaving 10 bases between them. The CDR3 contains 13 residues. Germline V lookup: CDR1 MNHEY, CDR2 SVGAGI. Here the CDR3 reads CASSYSTRAEAFF. For the CDR3, the DNA is TGTGCCAGCAGTTACTCGACCAGGGCCGAAGCTTTCTTT.